These 16 T cell receptor beta chains were all obtained from the same sample, sequenced in a study of T-cell memory formation after mild COVID-19. Using its own MiXCR run on the 5' RACE reads, TCRdb lists one record per CDR3 protein. Seen here are about 430,000 distinct CDR3 sequences, approximately 25% observed once, and the top ten hold 8.8%. The sequenced sample was PBMCs or a T cell subset sorted from them (not recorded which). Every receptor here comes from an adult woman who had mild COVID-19 (a few samples of this study predate the infection). Cell type and time point are not known.

This clonotype was counted only a few times. The rearrangement links TRBV20-1 to TRBJ2-7; 11 bases agree with TRBD2. Trimming at V came to 5 bases and at J to 4 bases, leaving 7 bases not matched to a gene. CDR1 and CDR2 (germline): DFQATT, SNEGSKA (reference sequence). The CDR3 sequence is 14 residues long. The CDR3 bases are TGCAGTGCTCTCGGGACTAGCGGCATGTACGAGCAGTACTTC. Its translation is CSALGTSGMYEQYF.

The chain recombines TRBV12-3 or TRBV12-4 with TRBJ1-1; no clear D. Trimming left V 6 bases short and J 6 bases short, with 23 bases between. The CDR3 length is 16 residues. The CDR3 sequence is CASSPLEGPGSPEAFF. CDR3 nucleotides: TGTGCCAGCAGCCCCCTGGAGGGCCCTGGTAGCCCTGAAGCTTTCTTT.

This clonotype appeared a few times. The chain joins TRBV2 to TRBJ1-5, with no clear D. CDR1 and CDR2 (germline): SNHLY, FYNNEI. The CDR3 is 12 amino acids. The V end lost 8 bases, the J end lost 3 bases, and 8 bases lay between the germline ends. CDR3 sequence: CASGQTNQPQHF. CDR3 bases: TGTGCCAGCGGGCAGACCAATCAGCCCCAGCATTTT.

The gene calls are TRBV5-6 and TRBJ1-2, with 7 bases that match TRBD1. This CDR3 is built from 15 residues. Germline V CDR1 and CDR2: SGHDT, YYEEEE. Germline trimming cut 4 bases from V and 4 bases from J; bases unmatched to any gene: 10. DNA for the CDR3: TGTGCCAGCAGCCTATCGGCAGGGGGGCTCTATGGCTACACCTTC. This gives the protein CASSLSAGGLYGYTF. Variable domain in full (rest from reference TRBV5-6 and TRBJ1-2): DAGVTQSPTHLIKTRGQQVTLRCSPKSGHDTVSWYQQALGQGPQFIFQYYEEEERQRGNFPDRFSGHQFPNYSSELNVNALLLGDSALYLCASSLSAGGLYGYTFGSGTRLTVV.

This clonotype was picked up a small number of times. The CDR3 region is CASSLMTSGGATDTQYF. The DNA of the CDR3 is TGCGCCAGCAGCTTGATGACTAGCGGGGGGGCAACAGATACGCAGTATTTT. The V and J genes are TRBV5-1 and TRBJ2-3; TRBD2 matches at 14 bases. V gave up 1 base and J gave up 3 bases; unmatched junction bases: 4. The V gene's germline CDR1 is SGHRS and CDR2 YFSETQ. The CDR3 is made up of 17 amino acids.

This clonotype was detected only a few times. The chain combines TRBV15 with TRBJ2-7; D perhaps matches TRBD2 (5 bases). Germline-derived CDR1 and CDR2 are LNHNV and YYDKDF (reference sequence). Trimming shortened V by 1 base and J by 1 base, and 11 bases separated the two germline ends. CDR3 length equals 15 residues. The chain's CDR3 is CATSRVDSLSYEQYF. The CDR3 DNA reads TGTGCCACCAGCAGAGTGGACTCACTATCCTACGAGCAGTACTTC.

In its sample, this clonotype was seen a few times. This rearrangement joins TRBV24-1 to TRBJ2-3; D ambiguous. CDR1 is KGHDR and CDR2 is SFDVKD in the germline V gene. The length of the CDR3 is 15 residues. Trimming cost V 4 bases and J 9 bases, with 19 bases left between them. The CDR3 is CATSDQSLHSSTQYF. CDR3 DNA sequence: TGTGCCACCAGTGACCAAAGTCTACACAGTAGCACGCAGTATTTT.

This sequence joins TRBV6-6 and TRBJ1-1, with 7 bases identical to TRBD1. Unmatched junction bases numbered 6, after V lost 2 bases and J lost 3 bases. The CDR3 is made up of 15 amino acids. Per the germline V gene, CDR1 is MNHNY and CDR2 is SVGAGI (reference sequence). The CDR3 loop is CASSYLPDRDTEAFF. CDR3 nucleotide sequence: TGTGCCAGCAGTTACCTTCCAGACAGGGACACTGAAGCTTTCTTT.

This clonotype was seen more than once but under ten times. The V and J genes are TRBV12-3 or TRBV12-4 and TRBJ2-1; TRBD2 matches at 8 bases. Trimming cost V 3 bases and J 5 bases; bases outside gene matches: 9. The CDR3 totals 16 residues. CDR3 bases: TGTGCCAGCAGTTTCGGGCAAGGACTAGCTAACAATGAGCAGTTCTTC. Residues: CASSFGQGLANNEQFF.

This clonotype has more than one count but fewer than ten. The gene calls are TRBV20-1 and TRBJ2-3, with 11 nucleotides matching TRBD2. J lost 6 bases, V lost 6 bases, and 11 bases had no gene match. Germline V CDR1 and CDR2: DFQATT, SNEGSKA (reference sequence). The length of the CDR3 is 15 residues. The CDR3 region is CSAYLAGGRSDTQYF. CDR3 nucleotide sequence: TGCAGTGCCTACCTAGCGGGAGGACGTTCTGATACGCAGTATTTT.

A few counts support this clonotype. The chain joins TRBV5-1 to TRBJ2-7; the D gene could be TRBD1 or TRBD2 (5 bases each). The germline V gene has CDR1 SGHRS and CDR2 YFSETQ. The CDR3 loop spans 19 amino acids. V shed 1 base and J shed 0 bases, with 23 bases lying between them. Here the CDR3 DNA reads TGCGCCAGCAGCTTGAATTTTGGGGCAGCGGCAGGGAGCTCCTACGAGCAGTACTTC. The encoded protein is CASSLNFGAAAGSSYEQYF.

In DNA form, the CDR3 reads TGCAGTGCTAGAGATTTTGGGGCGCAGGGCTATGGCTACACCTTC. Its translation: CSARDFGAQGYGYTF. The rearrangement uses TRBV20-1 and TRBJ1-2, with D possibly TRBD1 on 5 matching bases. Germline values: CDR1 DFQATT, CDR2 SNEGSKA (reference sequence). There are 15 residues in the CDR3. The V and J ends lost 0 bases and 4 bases respectively, with 15 bases between them.

This clonotype was seen more than once but under ten times. This chain joins TRBV7-9 and TRBJ2-7, with unresolved D. CDR3 size: 13 residues. Germline-derived CDR1 and CDR2 are SEHNR and FQNEAQ (reference sequence). The V gene lost 10 bases and the J gene lost 1 base, with 14 bases spanning the gap. CDR3 nucleotides: TGTGCCACCGCCCTATTGGGGTCCTACGAGCAGTACTTC. Encoded protein: CATALLGSYEQYF.

This clonotype has a handful of counts. This chain links TRBV10-3 with TRBJ2-1; 13 bases map to TRBD2. CDR3 length equals 15 residues. Trimming took 10 bases from V and 8 from J; bases not matched to a gene: 11. The germline gives CDR1 ENHRY, CDR2 SYGVKD. CDR3 sequence: CATRRGTSGEDEQFF. Here the CDR3 DNA reads TGTGCCACCAGGAGGGGGACTAGCGGGGAGGATGAGCAGTTCTTC.

The chain couples TRBV20-1 to TRBJ2-5; 11 nucleotides align to TRBD2. The CDR3 runs 14 residues. With 1 base clipped from V and 4 bases from J, the junction kept 2 bases outside the gene matches. Germline lookup yields CDR1 DFQATT and CDR2 SNEGSKA (reference sequence). CDR3 loop: CSARVAGGVETQYF. CDR3 DNA: TGCAGTGCTAGAGTAGCGGGGGGGGTAGAGACCCAGTACTTC.

This clonotype was observed many times. The rearrangement joins TRBV12-3 or TRBV12-4 to TRBJ2-3; D call uncertain. The CDR3 spans 16 residues. Trimming pared 6 bases from V and 0 bases from J, leaving 16 bases between. CDR3 DNA sequence: TGTGCCAGCAGAAATACGGACCTCCCTAGCACAGATACGCAGTATTTT. Residues: CASRNTDLPSTDTQYF.